This passage covers 17 T cell receptor beta chains from one sample sequenced in a study of blood T cell repertoires in COVID-19. The assay was immunoSEQ multiplex PCR, and TCRdb's table has in-frame clones only and misses some. The sample yields about 51,000 clones, around 84% seen once. Specimen: peripheral blood. These receptors all stem from a man between 50 and 59 years old with acute or convalescent COVID-19.

This chain joins TRBV18 and TRBJ2-1, with 11 nucleotides matching TRBD2. The CDR3 consists of 16 residues. Per the germline V gene, CDR1 is KGHSH and CDR2 is LQKENI. J gave up 1 base and V 3 bases, and 2 bases lay outside the gene matches. The CDR3 sequence is CASSPPSGRSYNEQFF. The CDR3 DNA sequence: TGTGCCAGCTCACCCCCTAGCGGGAGGTCCTACAATGAGCAGTTCTTC.

This sequence joins TRBV28 and TRBJ2-1, with TRBD2 identical over 7 bases. The germline gives CDR1 MDHEN, CDR2 SYDVKM. The CDR3 spans 14 residues. Trimming cost V 5 bases and J 9 bases; bases outside gene matches: 10. CDR3 in amino acids: CASSLNSPGGEQFF. The DNA for the CDR3 is TGTGCCAGCAGTCTGAACTCCCCGGGGGGTGAGCAGTTCTTC. Looking up the rest from reference TRBV28 and TRBJ2-1 gives the full variable domain: DVKVTQSSRYLVKRTGEKVFLECVQDMDHENMFWYRQDPGLGLRLIYFSYDVKMKEKGDIPEGYSVSREKKERFSLILESASTNQTSMYLCASSLNSPGGEQFFGPGTRLTVL.

The chain couples TRBV11-2 to TRBJ2-7; D might be TRBD1 (5 bases). The CDR3 runs to 16 residues. The V gene lost 1 base and the J gene lost 5 bases, with 18 bases spanning the gap. In germline, CDR1 is SGHAT, CDR2 FQNNGV. This CDR3 reads CASSLGVGQTVDEQYF. In nucleotides, the CDR3 is TGTGCCAGCAGCTTAGGAGTGGGGCAGACGGTAGACGAGCAGTACTTC.

There are a few counts of this clone. The chain links TRBV6-6 to TRBJ2-3; possibly TRBD2 for D (6 bases). Looked up from germline, CDR1 is MNHNY and CDR2 is SVGAGI (reference sequence). The V gene lost 5 bases and the J gene lost 2 bases, with 20 bases spanning the gap. The CDR3 loop spans 17 amino acids. In nucleotides, the CDR3 is TGTGCCAGCAGTCACGACACCTTAGCGGCCTACACAGATACGCAGTATTTT. Translation: CASSHDTLAAYTDTQYF.

CDR3: CASSPIAGVGGELFF. DNA for the CDR3: TGTGCCAGCAGTCCGATAGCGGGGGTGGGCGGGGAGCTGTTTTTT. This chain uses TRBV27 with TRBJ2-2; TRBD2 aligns across 9 bases. Germline V gives CDR1 MNHEY, CDR2 SMNVEV (reference sequence). The J segment lost 7 bases and the V segment lost 5 bases, leaving 8 bases of the junction unmatched. This CDR3 has 15 amino acids.

By proportion, this clone is medium-sized. V and J are TRBV29-1 and TRBJ1-2; D not certain. The length of the CDR3 is 11 residues. Germline V gives CDR1 SQVTM, CDR2 ANQGSEA. With 7 bases removed from V and 8 bases from J, the gap between germline ends came to 14 bases. Here the CDR3 reads CSGIAPAGYTF. In nucleotides, the CDR3 is TGCAGCGGTATAGCGCCGGCGGGCTACACCTTC.

CDR3 loop: CASSLGGRYTDTQYF. The CDR3 bases are TGCGCCAGCAGCTTGGGCGGGAGGTACACAGATACGCAGTATTTT. This sequence joins TRBV5-1 and TRBJ2-3; 8 bases fit TRBD2. CDR1 SGHRS and CDR2 YFSETQ come from the germline V gene. V lost 0 bases, J lost 2 bases, and 2 bases stayed unmatched. This CDR3 region has 15 residues.

The rearrangement links TRBV7-9 to TRBJ2-5, with 8 nucleotides matching TRBD2. The germline V gene has CDR1 SEHNR and CDR2 FQNEAQ (reference sequence). The ends lost 1 base at V and 3 bases at J; junction bases unmatched: 4. This CDR3 contains 15 residues. The chain's CDR3 is CASSLVTSGKETQYF. The CDR3 nucleotides read TGTGCCAGCAGCTTAGTTACTAGCGGAAAAGAGACCCAGTACTTC.

In this sample, this clone turned up once. The chain joins TRBV30 to TRBJ2-3, with TRBD1 as a possible D gene (5 bases). Trimming took 3 bases from V and 3 from J, leaving 13 bases between them. The CDR3 consists of 14 residues. Germline CDR1 GTSNPN, CDR2 SVGIG (reference sequence). For the CDR3, the DNA is TGTGCCTGGAGCCTCGGGCAGGGAACAGATACGCAGTATTTT. Amino acid sequence: CAWSLGQGTDTQYF.

This chain connects TRBV2 to TRBJ2-1; possibly TRBD2 for D (5 bases). The CDR3 totals 18 residues. Germline V gene sequence: CDR1 SNHLY, CDR2 FYNNEI. Deletions cut 1 base from V and 6 bases from J, with 22 bases between. CDR3 in amino acids: CASSEVELGSILGNEQFF. The CDR3 nucleotides are TGTGCCAGCAGTGAAGTCGAGCTTGGGAGTATATTGGGCAATGAGCAGTTCTTC.

This rearrangement joins TRBV15 to TRBJ2-1, with unresolved D. Germline V lookup: CDR1 LNHNV, CDR2 YYDKDF (reference sequence). V was shortened by 5 bases and J by 0 bases, with 5 bases between the two germline ends. The CDR3 extends over 13 amino acids. The CDR3 bases are TGTGCCACCAGCCCGAGCTCCTACAATGAGCAGTTCTTC. Encoded protein: CATSPSSYNEQFF.

The chain has TRBV7-8 and TRBJ2-7; D remains unclear. From germline, CDR1 is SGHVS and CDR2 FQNEAQ. This CDR3 comprises 15 residues. Trimming took 6 bases from V and 0 from J, leaving 15 bases between them. This CDR3 reads CASRSPGTSSYEQYF. The CDR3 DNA follows: TGTGCCAGCAGATCACCGGGTACTTCCTCCTACGAGCAGTACTTC.

The rearrangement joins TRBV2 to TRBJ1-4; a possible D gene is TRBD1 (5 bases). Germline V gives CDR1 SNHLY, CDR2 FYNNEI. The CDR3 is made up of 15 amino acids. V gave up 8 bases and J gave up 6 bases, with 19 bases separating them. The CDR3 DNA reads as TGTGCCAGCTTTGCAGGGTTTGGGGTATATGAAAAACTGTTTTTT. This sequence encodes CASFAGFGVYEKLFF.

The chain is built from TRBV5-1 and TRBJ2-7; D perhaps matches TRBD1 (6 bases). The ends were cut back, 5 bases at V and 4 bases at J, with 10 bases in the middle. This CDR3 is built from 12 residues. The V gene's germline CDR1 is SGHRS and CDR2 YFSETQ. CDR3 in DNA: TGCGCCAGCAGTACACAGGGTTACGAGCAGTACTTC. Translated: CASSTQGYEQYF. Full variable domain (outside the CDR3, taken from reference TRBV5-1 and TRBJ2-7): KAGVTQTPRYLIKTRGQQVTLSCSPISGHRSVSWYQQTPGQGLQFLFEYFSETQRNKGNFPGRFSGRQFSNSRSEMNVSTLELGDSALYLCASSTQGYEQYFGPGTRLTVT.

The J gene is TRBJ2-7, the V gene TRBV14; 7 bases are a match to TRBD1. V lost 6 bases to trimming and J lost 0 bases; unmatched junction nucleotides: 11. The CDR3 spans 16 residues. Looked up from germline, CDR1 is SGHDN and CDR2 is FVKESK. Here the CDR3 DNA reads TGTGCCAGCAGTCGGGAACCGGGACAGACCTCCTACGAGCAGTACTTC. It yields the protein CASSREPGQTSYEQYF.

As regards this clone: The sample contains more than one DNA sequence encoding this CDR3. The chain links TRBV18 to TRBJ1-1; maybe TRBD1 (5 bases). CDR1 is KGHSH and CDR2 is LQKENI in the germline V gene. Trimming stripped 3 bases from V and 3 bases from J, with 8 bases between. The CDR3 has 13 residues. The CDR3 is CASSPGGDTEAFF. DNA for the CDR3: TGTGCCAGCTCACCGGGAGGGGACACTGAAGCTTTCTTT.

This rearrangement joins TRBV23-1 to TRBJ1-5, with TRBD1 as a possible D gene (6 bases). TRBV23-1 is filed as an ORF, its function uncertain. Trimming removed 7 bases from V and 2 bases from J, with 15 bases in between. The CDR3 has 15 residues. This chain's CDR3 is CASIPRGWGNQPQHF. CDR3 nucleotide sequence: TGCGCCAGCATACCCAGGGGCTGGGGCAATCAGCCCCAGCATTTT.